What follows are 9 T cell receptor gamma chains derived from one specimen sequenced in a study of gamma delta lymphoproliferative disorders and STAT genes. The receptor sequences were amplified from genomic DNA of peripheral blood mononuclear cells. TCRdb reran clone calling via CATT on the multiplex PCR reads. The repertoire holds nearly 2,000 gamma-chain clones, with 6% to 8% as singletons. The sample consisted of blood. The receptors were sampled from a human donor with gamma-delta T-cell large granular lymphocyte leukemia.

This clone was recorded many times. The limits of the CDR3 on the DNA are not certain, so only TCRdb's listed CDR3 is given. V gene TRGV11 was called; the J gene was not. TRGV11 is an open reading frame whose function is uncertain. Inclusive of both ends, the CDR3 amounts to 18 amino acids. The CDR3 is CTTVPAGGYSPNYYKKLF.

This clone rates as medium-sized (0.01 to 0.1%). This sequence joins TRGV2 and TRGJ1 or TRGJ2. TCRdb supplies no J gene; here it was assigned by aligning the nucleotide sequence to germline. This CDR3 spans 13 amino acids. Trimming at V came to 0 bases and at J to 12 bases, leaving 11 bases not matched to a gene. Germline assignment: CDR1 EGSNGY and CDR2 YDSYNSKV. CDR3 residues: CATWDGNPTGKLF. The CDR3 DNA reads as TGTGCCACCTGGGACGGGAACCCCACCGGGAAACTCTTT.

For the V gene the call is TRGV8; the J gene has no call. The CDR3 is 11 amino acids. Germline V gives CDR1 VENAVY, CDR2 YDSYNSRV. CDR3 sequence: CATWDLSSELF. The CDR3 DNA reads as TGTGCCACCTGGGATTTAAGTAGTGAACTCTTT.

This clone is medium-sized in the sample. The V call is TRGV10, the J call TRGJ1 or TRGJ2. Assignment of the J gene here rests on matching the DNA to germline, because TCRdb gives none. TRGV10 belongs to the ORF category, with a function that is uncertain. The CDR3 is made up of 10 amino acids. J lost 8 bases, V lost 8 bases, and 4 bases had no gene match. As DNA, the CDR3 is TGTGCTGCGTGGCCGAATAAGAAACTCTTT. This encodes CAAWPNKKLF.

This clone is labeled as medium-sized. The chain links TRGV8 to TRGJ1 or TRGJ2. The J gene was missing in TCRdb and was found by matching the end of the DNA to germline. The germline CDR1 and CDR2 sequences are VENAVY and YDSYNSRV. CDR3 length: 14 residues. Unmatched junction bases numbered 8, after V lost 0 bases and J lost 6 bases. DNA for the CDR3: TGTGCCACCTGGGATAGGCGCGTTATTTATAAGAAACTCTTT. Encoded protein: CATWDRRVIYKKLF.

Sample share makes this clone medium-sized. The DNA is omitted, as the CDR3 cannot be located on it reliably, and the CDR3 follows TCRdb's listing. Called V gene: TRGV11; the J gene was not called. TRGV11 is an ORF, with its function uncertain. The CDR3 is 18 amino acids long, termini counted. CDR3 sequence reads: CTTVPAGLGPTPFHKKLF.

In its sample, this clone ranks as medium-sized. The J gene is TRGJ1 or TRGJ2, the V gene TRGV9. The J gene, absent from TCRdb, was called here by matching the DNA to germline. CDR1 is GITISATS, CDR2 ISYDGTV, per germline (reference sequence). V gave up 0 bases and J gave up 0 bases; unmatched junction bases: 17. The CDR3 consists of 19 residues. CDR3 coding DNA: TGTGCCTTGTGGGAGGTGCAGTGGGACCCGACCCCGAATTATTATAAGAAACTCTTT. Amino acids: CALWEVQWDPTPNYYKKLF.

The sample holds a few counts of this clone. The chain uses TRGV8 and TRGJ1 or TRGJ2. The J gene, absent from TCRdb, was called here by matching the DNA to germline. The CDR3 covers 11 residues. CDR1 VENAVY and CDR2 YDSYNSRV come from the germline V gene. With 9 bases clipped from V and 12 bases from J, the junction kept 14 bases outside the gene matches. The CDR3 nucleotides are TGTGCCACCGGATCCGGTGATGGGAAACTCTTT. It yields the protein CATGSGDGKLF.

CDR3 loop: CATCRAGWFKIF. CDR3 bases: TGTGCCACCTGTAGGGCTGGTTGGTTCAAGATATTT. The J gene is TRGJP1, the V gene TRGV8. TCRdb supplies no J gene; here it was assigned by aligning the nucleotide sequence to germline. Germline assignment: CDR1 VENAVY and CDR2 YDSYNSRV. With 7 bases clipped from V and 6 bases from J, the junction kept 5 bases outside the gene matches. CDR3 length equals 12 residues.